These 27 T cell receptor beta chains were all obtained from the same sample, sequenced in a study of blood T cell repertoires in COVID-19. Libraries were prepared by immunoSEQ multiplex PCR; TCRdb keeps only in-frame clonotypes and omits some of them. The sample lists 250,000 to 300,000 clones, approximately 91% seen once, with 2% to 2.5% in the top ten. The specimen sequenced was peripheral blood. All receptors derive from a man aged 50-60 years with acute or convalescent COVID-19.

CDR3 loop: CASSLGTGTGNYEQYF. The DNA for the CDR3 is TGTGCCAGCAGCTTGGGGACCGGGACAGGGAATTACGAGCAGTACTTC. The chain uses TRBV7-6 and TRBJ2-7, with TRBD1 matching 9 bases. Per the germline V gene, CDR1 is SGHVS and CDR2 is FNYEAQ. The CDR3 consists of 16 residues. V lost 3 bases and J lost 4; bases outside the gene matches: 10.

The chain couples TRBV10-3 to TRBJ1-1; tentative D call: TRBD1 (5 bases). Per germline, CDR1 ENHRY and CDR2 SYGVKD. V was pared by 4 bases and J by 2 bases, with 11 bases between. The CDR3 covers 14 residues. This chain's CDR3 is CAISGGGQNTEAFF. The DNA for the CDR3 is TGTGCCATCAGTGGGGGAGGACAAAACACTGAAGCTTTCTTT.

This chain's CDR3 is CASSQASPGQGDEQYF. The CDR3 bases are TGTGCCAGCTCGCAAGCCAGTCCGGGACAGGGGGACGAGCAGTACTTC. This chain joins TRBV18 and TRBJ2-7; 11 bases map to TRBD1. CDR1 is KGHSH and CDR2 is LQKENI in the germline V gene. V lost 6 bases, J lost 5 bases, and 12 bases stayed unmatched. CDR3 length equals 16 residues.

This clone was counted only a few times. The chain combines TRBV19 with TRBJ2-2; 8 nucleotides line up with TRBD1. From germline, CDR1 is LNHDA and CDR2 SQIVND (reference sequence). J lost 3 bases, V lost 5 bases, and 2 bases had no gene match. CDR3 length: 14 amino acids. The CDR3: CASSQGAYTGELFF. The CDR3 DNA reads TGTGCCAGTAGTCAGGGGGCGTACACCGGGGAGCTGTTTTTT.

This clone was picked up one time. The CDR3 is CASSLADGNTIYF. The CDR3 DNA reads as TGTGCCAGCAGCTTGGCAGATGGAAACACCATATATTTT. The chain combines TRBV7-8 with TRBJ1-3; D ambiguous. Trimming shortened V by 3 bases and J by 3 bases, and 6 bases separated the two germline ends. The germline V gene encodes CDR1 SGHVS and CDR2 FQNEAQ. This CDR3 contains 13 residues.

CDR3 residues: CASSVGGLADTDTQYF. Written as DNA, the CDR3 is TGTGCCAGCAGCGTAGGGGGGCTAGCGGACACAGATACGCAGTATTTT. V gene TRBV9 combines with J gene TRBJ2-3; a weak D match, TRBD2 (7 bases). The CDR3 is made up of 16 amino acids. Germline CDR1 reads SGDLS; CDR2 reads YYNGEE. Trimming removed 0 bases from V and 2 bases from J, with 13 bases in between.

This clone was observed once. The chain has TRBV6-5 and TRBJ2-6, with a weak D call TRBD1 (6 bases). Germline CDR1 reads MNHEY; CDR2 reads SVGAGI. V was pared by 5 bases and J by 15 bases, with 8 bases between. The length of the CDR3 is 10 residues. CDR3 protein: CASSRGTLTF. CDR3 coding DNA: TGTGCCAGCAGTAGGGGGACCCTGACTTTC.

This clone has more than one count but fewer than ten. The chain employs TRBV10-3 and TRBJ1-5; D remains unclear. Trimming pared 0 bases from V and 7 bases from J, leaving 7 bases between. Germline lookup yields CDR1 ENHRY and CDR2 SYGVKD. This CDR3 spans 13 amino acids. CDR3 nucleotide sequence: TGTGCCATCAGTGAGTCGGGCCTACAGCCCCAGCATTTT. Translated, it gives CAISESGLQPQHF.

This clone was counted at least ten times. J is TRBJ2-6 and V is TRBV19, with D possibly matching TRBD2 (7 bases). Germline values: CDR1 LNHDA, CDR2 SQIVND (reference sequence). V lost 4 bases and J 11 bases, leaving 15 bases between the germline ends. The CDR3 runs 14 residues. CDR3 region: CASSTIAGAHVLTF. The CDR3 nucleotides are TGTGCCAGTAGTACCATCGCGGGGGCTCACGTCCTGACTTTC.

This chain joins TRBV5-4 and TRBJ2-1; TRBD1 is a possible D gene (5 bases). Germline CDR1 and CDR2: SGHNT and YYREEE (reference sequence). V was trimmed by 4 bases and J by 4 bases, leaving 9 bases between them. The CDR3 runs to 13 residues. CDR3 protein: CASSLTVYNEQFF. CDR3 in DNA: TGTGCCAGCAGCCTGACAGTTTACAATGAGCAGTTCTTC.

V and J are TRBV19 and TRBJ1-1; 7 bases map to TRBD1. The V gene end was trimmed by 5 bases and the J gene end by 3 bases; junction bases not matched to a gene: 12. CDR3 size: 16 residues. From germline, CDR1 is LNHDA and CDR2 SQIVND (reference sequence). CDR3 sequence: CASSLFWGGTDTEAFF. CDR3 bases: TGTGCCAGTAGTCTATTCTGGGGCGGGACAGACACTGAAGCTTTCTTT.

This clone was recorded only once. The CDR3 DNA is TGTGCCAGTAGTAGGGGCAGGGAGGGTCAGCCCCAGCATTTT. Encoded protein: CASSRGREGQPQHF. The V gene is TRBV19, the J gene TRBJ1-5; D is possibly TRBD1 (5 bases). Germline values: CDR1 LNHDA, CDR2 SQIVND (reference sequence). The CDR3 consists of 14 residues. Deletions cut 4 bases from V and 6 bases from J, with 13 bases between.

The V call is TRBV7-9, the J call TRBJ2-5; 7 bases agree with TRBD1. Germline V gives CDR1 SEHNR, CDR2 FQNEAQ (reference sequence). Unmatched junction bases numbered 8, after V lost 3 bases and J lost 7 bases. The CDR3 length is 14 residues. The CDR3 bases are TGTGCCAGCAGCTTGCGAGGGGGCAGGGGGACCCAGTACTTC. Its translation: CASSLRGGRGTQYF.

The CDR3 coding sequence is TGTGCCAGTAGTCCTAGGGGACAGGGGCTCTACGAGCAGTACTTC. Amino acid sequence: CASSPRGQGLYEQYF. The chain carries TRBV19 and TRBJ2-7; 10 bases are a match to TRBD1. The V segment lost 5 bases and the J segment 3 bases; nucleotides outside the gene matches: 7. The CDR3 has 15 amino acids. In germline, CDR1 is LNHDA, CDR2 SQIVND (reference sequence).

The CDR3 protein is CASSSHHTSGDKAYEQYF. The DNA of the CDR3 is TGTGCCAGCAGCTCACACCATACTAGCGGGGATAAAGCCTACGAGCAGTACTTC. The chain uses TRBV7-9 and TRBJ2-7; 10 bases map to TRBD2. Per the germline V gene, CDR1 is SEHNR and CDR2 is FQNEAQ (reference sequence). V was pared by 4 bases and J by 2 bases, with 14 bases of the junction left unmatched. The CDR3 has 18 residues. Filled out from reference TRBV7-9 and TRBJ2-7, the complete variable domain reads DTGVSQNPRHKITKRGQNVTFRCDPISEHNRLYWYRQTLGQGPEFLTYFQNEAQLEKSRLLSDRFSAERPKGSFSTLEIQRTEQGDSAMYLCASSSHHTSGDKAYEQYFGPGTRLTVT.

This chain joins TRBV7-2 and TRBJ2-1; D gene unclear. The length of the CDR3 is 15 residues. V dropped 5 bases and J dropped 1 base, with 12 bases sitting between them. Germline values: CDR1 SGHTA, CDR2 FQGNSA. The CDR3 DNA follows: TGTGCCAGCAGCCAATACAGCTCTTCCTACAATGAGCAGTTCTTC. It is translated as CASSQYSSSYNEQFF.

CDR3 DNA sequence: TGTGCCAGCAAAACGTCGAGGGAGGCAGATACGCAGTATTTT. Translated: CASKTSREADTQYF. The V and J genes are TRBV3-1 (or the pseudogene TRBV3-2) and TRBJ2-3, with D maybe TRBD2 (6 bases). With 7 bases removed from V and 4 bases from J, the gap between germline ends came to 15 bases. This CDR3 region has 14 residues. Looked up from germline, CDR1 is LGHDT and CDR2 is YNNKEL (reference sequence).

The chain joins TRBV7-9 to TRBJ1-2; 7 bases align to TRBD1. Germline CDR1 and CDR2: SEHNR and FQNEAQ (reference sequence). V was clipped by 8 bases and J by 2 bases; unmatched bases: 5. The CDR3 spans 13 residues. The DNA for the CDR3 is TGTGCCAGCGGACAGGACTCCAACTATGGCTACACCTTC. Its protein product is CASGQDSNYGYTF.

This chain connects TRBV4-1 to TRBJ1-4; a weak D match, TRBD1 (5 bases). The CDR3 runs to 14 residues. V lost 7 bases, J lost 0 bases, and 9 bases lay in between. CDR1 is MGHRA, CDR2 YSYEKL, per germline. For the CDR3, the DNA is TGCGCCAGCACGGTGGGGCCAACTAATGAAAAACTGTTTTTT. Its translation: CASTVGPTNEKLFF.

This rearrangement joins TRBV6-1 to TRBJ1-2; 9 nucleotides line up with TRBD1. Germline CDR1 and CDR2: MNHNS and SASEGT. The CDR3 contains 14 residues. V gave up 3 bases and J gave up 4 bases; unmatched junction bases: 3. CDR3 sequence: CASSEGQGFYGYTF. In nucleotides, the CDR3 is TGTGCCAGCAGTGAGGGACAGGGCTTCTATGGCTACACCTTC.

The V call is TRBV3-1 (or the pseudogene TRBV3-2), the J call TRBJ2-5; weak D call: TRBD1 (5 bases). The CDR3 has 16 amino acids. Germline V gene sequence: CDR1 LGHDT, CDR2 YNNKEL (reference sequence). The ends were cut back, 2 bases at V and 2 bases at J, with 15 bases in the middle. This chain's CDR3 is CASSQNPQGPQETQYF. The DNA for the CDR3 is TGTGCCAGCAGCCAAAATCCCCAGGGTCCACAAGAGACCCAGTACTTC.

The rearrangement joins TRBV5-4 to TRBJ2-1; perhaps TRBD1 as D (5 bases). Germline loops: CDR1 SGHNT, CDR2 YYREEE (reference sequence). V was pared by 4 bases and J by 7 bases, with 15 bases between. This CDR3 region has 14 residues. CDR3 DNA: TGTGCCAGCAGCCCTACCCCGACAGTAAATGAGCAGTTCTTC. Protein product: CASSPTPTVNEQFF.

The chain joins TRBV5-6 to TRBJ1-5, with TRBD1 matching over 7 bases. J lost 6 bases, V lost 5 bases, and 8 bases had no gene match. This CDR3 comprises 14 residues. Germline V gives CDR1 SGHDT, CDR2 YYEEEE. CDR3 loop: CASRRQGDGQPQHF. The DNA of the CDR3 is TGTGCCAGCAGAAGACAGGGAGATGGTCAGCCCCAGCATTTT.

The V call is TRBV3-1 (or the pseudogene TRBV3-2), the J call TRBJ1-1; D perhaps matches TRBD1 (6 bases). Trimming took off 6 bases at V and 5 bases at J, with 10 bases between the two ends. CDR1 and CDR2 from the germline V gene are LGHDT and YNNKEL (reference sequence). The CDR3 length is 12 residues. DNA of the CDR3: TGTGCCAGCAGGCAGGGGCAAACTGAAGCTTTCTTT. Its protein product is CASRQGQTEAFF.

The chain combines TRBV27 with TRBJ1-1; 7 bases map to TRBD1. V was pared by 5 bases and J by 1 base, with 7 bases of the junction left unmatched. CDR1 and CDR2 from the germline V gene are MNHEY and SMNVEV (reference sequence). This CDR3 is 15 amino acids long. CDR3 nucleotide sequence: TGTGCCAGCAGTCGGCAGGGGGGCCCGAACACTGAAGCTTTCTTT. It encodes CASSRQGGPNTEAFF.

V usage is TRBV30 and J usage is TRBJ1-1; a weak D match, TRBD1 (5 bases). Trimming stripped 5 bases from V and 2 bases from J, with 18 bases between. This CDR3 region has 15 residues. CDR1 and CDR2 from the germline V gene are GTSNPN and SVGIG (reference sequence). CDR3 amino acids: CAWARGGTANTEAFF. The CDR3 region has the DNA TGTGCCTGGGCACGCGGGGGGACGGCAAACACTGAAGCTTTCTTT.

The chain uses TRBV29-1 and TRBJ1-2; 9 bases fit TRBD1. Germline V lookup: CDR1 SQVTM, CDR2 ANQGSEA. The CDR3 is 12 amino acids. Germline trimming cut 3 bases from V and 4 bases from J; bases unmatched to any gene: 0. The CDR3 sequence is CSVETGGYGYTF. In DNA, the CDR3 is TGCAGCGTTGAGACAGGGGGCTATGGCTACACCTTC. The entire variable domain, with the rest obtained from reference TRBV29-1 and TRBJ1-2, is as follows: SAVISQKPSRDICQRGTSLTIQCQVDSQVTMMFWYRQQPGQSLTLIATANQGSEATYESGFVIDKFPISRPNLTFSTLTVSNMSPEDSSIYLCSVETGGYGYTFGSGTRLTVV.